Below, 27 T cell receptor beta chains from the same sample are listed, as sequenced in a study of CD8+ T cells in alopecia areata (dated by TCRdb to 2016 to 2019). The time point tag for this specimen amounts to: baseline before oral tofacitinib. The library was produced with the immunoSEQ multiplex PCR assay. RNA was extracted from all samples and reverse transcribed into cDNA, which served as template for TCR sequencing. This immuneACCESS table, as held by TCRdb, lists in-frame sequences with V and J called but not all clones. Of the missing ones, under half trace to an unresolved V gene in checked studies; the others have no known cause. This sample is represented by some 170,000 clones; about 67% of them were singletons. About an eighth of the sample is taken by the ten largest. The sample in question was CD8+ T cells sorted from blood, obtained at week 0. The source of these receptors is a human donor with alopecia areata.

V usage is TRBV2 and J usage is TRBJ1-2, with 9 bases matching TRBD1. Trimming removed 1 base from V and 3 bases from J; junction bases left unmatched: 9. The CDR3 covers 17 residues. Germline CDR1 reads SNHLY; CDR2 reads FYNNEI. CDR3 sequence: CASSEVIGTGRYYGYTF. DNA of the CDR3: TGTGCCAGCAGTGAAGTTATAGGGACAGGGCGGTACTATGGCTACACCTTC.

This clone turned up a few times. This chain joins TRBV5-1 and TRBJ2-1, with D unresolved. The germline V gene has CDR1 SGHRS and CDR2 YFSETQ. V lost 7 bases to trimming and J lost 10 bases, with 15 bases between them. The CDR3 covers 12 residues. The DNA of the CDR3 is TGCGCCAGCGGTTTGGGTGGCGTCGAGCAGTTCTTC. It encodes CASGLGGVEQFF.

The CDR3 sequence is CASSLTGGVYGYTF. The CDR3 DNA follows: TGTGCCAGCAGTTTGACAGGGGGAGTCTATGGCTACACCTTC. J is TRBJ1-2 and V is TRBV27, with 9 bases identical to TRBD1. CDR3 length: 14 residues. Per the germline V gene, CDR1 is MNHEY and CDR2 is SMNVEV (reference sequence). V lost 3 bases and J lost 4; bases outside the gene matches: 3.

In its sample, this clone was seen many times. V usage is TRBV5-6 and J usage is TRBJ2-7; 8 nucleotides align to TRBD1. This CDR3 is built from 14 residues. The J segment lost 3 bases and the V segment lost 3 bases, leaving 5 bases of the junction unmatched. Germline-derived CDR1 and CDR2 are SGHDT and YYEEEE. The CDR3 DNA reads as TGTGCCAGCAGCTGGGGGACAGGTAGCTACGAGCAGTACTTC. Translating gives CASSWGTGSYEQYF. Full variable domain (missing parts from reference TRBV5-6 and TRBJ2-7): DAGVTQSPTHLIKTRGQQVTLRCSPKSGHDTVSWYQQALGQGPQFIFQYYEEEERQRGNFPDRFSGHQFPNYSSELNVNALLLGDSALYLCASSWGTGSYEQYFGPGTRLTVT.

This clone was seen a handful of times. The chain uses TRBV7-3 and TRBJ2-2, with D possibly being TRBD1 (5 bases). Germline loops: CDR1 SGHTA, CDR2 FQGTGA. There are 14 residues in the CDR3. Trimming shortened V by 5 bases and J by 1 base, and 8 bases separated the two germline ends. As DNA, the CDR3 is TGTGCCAGCAGCCAAGGACAGAACACCGGGGAGCTGTTTTTT. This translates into CASSQGQNTGELFF.

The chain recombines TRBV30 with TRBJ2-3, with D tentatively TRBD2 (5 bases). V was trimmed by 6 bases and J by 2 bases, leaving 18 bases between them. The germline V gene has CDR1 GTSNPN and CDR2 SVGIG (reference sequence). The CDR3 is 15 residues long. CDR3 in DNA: TGTGCCTGCCCCCTACTAGAGGTTGACACAGATACGCAGTATTTT. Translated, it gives CACPLLEVDTDTQYF.

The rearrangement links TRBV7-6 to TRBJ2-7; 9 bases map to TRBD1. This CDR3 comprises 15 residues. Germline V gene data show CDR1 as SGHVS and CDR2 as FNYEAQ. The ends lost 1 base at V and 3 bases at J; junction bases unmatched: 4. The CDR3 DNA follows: TGTGCCAGCAGCTTAGGACAGGGGGGGAACTACGAGCAGTACTTC. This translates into CASSLGQGGNYEQYF.

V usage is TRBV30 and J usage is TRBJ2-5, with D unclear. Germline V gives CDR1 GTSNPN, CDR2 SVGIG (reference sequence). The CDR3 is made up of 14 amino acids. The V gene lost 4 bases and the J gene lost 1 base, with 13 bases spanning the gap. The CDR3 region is CAWMVEGLQETQYF. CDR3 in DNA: TGTGCCTGGATGGTTGAAGGCCTCCAAGAGACCCAGTACTTC.

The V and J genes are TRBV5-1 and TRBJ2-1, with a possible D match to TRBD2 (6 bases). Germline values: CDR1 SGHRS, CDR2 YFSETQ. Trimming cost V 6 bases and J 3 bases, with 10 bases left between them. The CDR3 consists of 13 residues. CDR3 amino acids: CASTGGVYNEQFF. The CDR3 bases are TGCGCCAGCACTGGAGGGGTCTACAATGAGCAGTTCTTC.

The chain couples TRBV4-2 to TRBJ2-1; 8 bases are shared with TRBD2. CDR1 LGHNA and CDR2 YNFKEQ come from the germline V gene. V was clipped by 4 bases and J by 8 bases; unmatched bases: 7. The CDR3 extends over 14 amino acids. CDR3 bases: TGTGCCAGCAGCCTATTCGGGGGGGCCGATGAGCAGTTCTTC. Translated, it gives CASSLFGGADEQFF.

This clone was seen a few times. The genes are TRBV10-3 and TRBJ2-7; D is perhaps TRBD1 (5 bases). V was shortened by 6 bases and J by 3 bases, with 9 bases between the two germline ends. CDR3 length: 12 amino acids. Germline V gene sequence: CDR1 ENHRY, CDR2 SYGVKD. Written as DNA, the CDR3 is TGTGCCATCAGCGTAGACAGCTACGAGCAGTACTTC. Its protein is CAISVDSYEQYF.

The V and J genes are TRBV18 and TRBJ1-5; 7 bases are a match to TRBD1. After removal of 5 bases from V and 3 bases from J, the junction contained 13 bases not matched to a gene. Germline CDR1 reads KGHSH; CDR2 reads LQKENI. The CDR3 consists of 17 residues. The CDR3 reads CASSTRDRKNLNQPQHF. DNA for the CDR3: TGTGCCAGCTCAACGCGGGACAGAAAGAACCTCAATCAGCCCCAGCATTTT. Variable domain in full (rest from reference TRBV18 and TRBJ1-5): NAGVMQNPRHLVRRRGQEARLRCSPMKGHSHVYWYRQLPEEGLKFMVYLQKENIIDESGMPKERFSAEFPKEGPSILRIQQVVRGDSAAYFCASSTRDRKNLNQPQHFGDGTRLSIL.

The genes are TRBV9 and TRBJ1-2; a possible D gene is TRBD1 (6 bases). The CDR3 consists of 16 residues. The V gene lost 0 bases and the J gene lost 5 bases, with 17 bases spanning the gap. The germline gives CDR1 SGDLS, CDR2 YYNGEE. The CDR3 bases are TGTGCCAGCAGCGTAGCCCCCCCGACAGGAGTATATGGCTACACCTTC. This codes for CASSVAPPTGVYGYTF.

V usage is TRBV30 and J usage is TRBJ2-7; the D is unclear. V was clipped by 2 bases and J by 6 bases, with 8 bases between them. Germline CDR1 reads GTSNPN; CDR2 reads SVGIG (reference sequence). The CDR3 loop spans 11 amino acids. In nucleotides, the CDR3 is TGTGCCTGGAGTTTTTCGCTCGAGCAGTACTTC. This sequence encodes CAWSFSLEQYF.

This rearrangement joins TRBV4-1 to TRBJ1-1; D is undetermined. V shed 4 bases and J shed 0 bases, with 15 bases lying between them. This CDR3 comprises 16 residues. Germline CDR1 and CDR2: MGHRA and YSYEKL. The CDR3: CASSPKHPGMNTEAFF. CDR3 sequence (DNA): TGCGCCAGCAGCCCGAAACACCCGGGAATGAACACTGAAGCTTTCTTT.

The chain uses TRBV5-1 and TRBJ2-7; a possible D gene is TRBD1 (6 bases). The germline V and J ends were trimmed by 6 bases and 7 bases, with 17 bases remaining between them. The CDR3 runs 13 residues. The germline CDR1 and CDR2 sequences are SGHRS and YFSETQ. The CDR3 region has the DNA TGCGCCAGCATAGCAGGGGCCTCGAGAGAGCAGTACTTC. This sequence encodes CASIAGASREQYF.

DNA for the CDR3: TGCGCCAGCAGCCTGTCGACTAGCGGGGCCTCCGGGGAGCTGTTTTTT. Protein: CASSLSTSGASGELFF. V is TRBV4-1 and J is TRBJ2-2; 11 nucleotides agree with TRBD2. Germline V gene data show CDR1 as MGHRA and CDR2 as YSYEKL. J was trimmed by 6 bases and V by 4 bases; bases with no gene match: 7. CDR3 length: 16 residues.

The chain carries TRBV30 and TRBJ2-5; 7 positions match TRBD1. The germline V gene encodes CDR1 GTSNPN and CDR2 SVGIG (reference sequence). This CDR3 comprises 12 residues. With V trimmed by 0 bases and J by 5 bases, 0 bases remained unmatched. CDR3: CAWSVQGETQYF. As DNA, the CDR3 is TGTGCCTGGAGTGTACAGGGGGAGACCCAGTACTTC.

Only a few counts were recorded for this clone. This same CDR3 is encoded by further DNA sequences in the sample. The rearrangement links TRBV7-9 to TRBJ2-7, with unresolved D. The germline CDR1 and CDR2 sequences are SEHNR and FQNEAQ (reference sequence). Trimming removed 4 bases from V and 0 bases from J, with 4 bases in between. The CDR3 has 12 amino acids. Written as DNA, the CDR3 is TGTGCCAGCAGCTCCAGCTCCTACGAGCAGTACTTC. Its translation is CASSSSSYEQYF.

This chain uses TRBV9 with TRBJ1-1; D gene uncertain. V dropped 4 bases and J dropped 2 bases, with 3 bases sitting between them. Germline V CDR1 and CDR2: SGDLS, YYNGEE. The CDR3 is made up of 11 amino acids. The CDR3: CASSPNTEAFF. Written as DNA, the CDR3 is TGTGCCAGCAGCCCAAACACTGAAGCTTTCTTT.

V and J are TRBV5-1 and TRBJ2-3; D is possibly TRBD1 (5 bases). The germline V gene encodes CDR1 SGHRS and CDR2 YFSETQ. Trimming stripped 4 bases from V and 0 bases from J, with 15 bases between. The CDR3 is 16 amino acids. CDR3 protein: CASSLRNRRSTDTQYF. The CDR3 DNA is TGCGCCAGCAGCCTTCGGAACAGGCGAAGCACAGATACGCAGTATTTT.

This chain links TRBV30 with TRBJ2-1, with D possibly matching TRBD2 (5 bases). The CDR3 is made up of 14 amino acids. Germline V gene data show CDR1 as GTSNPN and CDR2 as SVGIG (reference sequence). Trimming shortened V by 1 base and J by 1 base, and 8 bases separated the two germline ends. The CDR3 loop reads CAWSGLASYNEQFF. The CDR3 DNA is TGTGCCTGGAGTGGGCTAGCTTCCTACAATGAGCAGTTCTTC.

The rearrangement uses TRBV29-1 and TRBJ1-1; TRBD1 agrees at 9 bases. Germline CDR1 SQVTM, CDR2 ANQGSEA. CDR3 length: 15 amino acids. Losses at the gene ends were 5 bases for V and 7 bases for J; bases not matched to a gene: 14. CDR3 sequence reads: CSVPPLGQGNREAFF. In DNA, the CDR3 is TGCAGCGTTCCCCCCTTGGGACAGGGAAACCGTGAAGCTTTCTTT.

The CDR3 bases are TGTGCCATCAGTGAAGCGGGGGGGCCCACAGATACGCAGTATTTT. Translated, it gives CAISEAGGPTDTQYF. The chain joins TRBV10-3 to TRBJ2-3; 10 bases match TRBD2. CDR3 length: 15 residues. CDR1 ENHRY and CDR2 SYGVKD come from the germline V gene. Trimming cost V 3 bases and J 2 bases; bases outside gene matches: 2.

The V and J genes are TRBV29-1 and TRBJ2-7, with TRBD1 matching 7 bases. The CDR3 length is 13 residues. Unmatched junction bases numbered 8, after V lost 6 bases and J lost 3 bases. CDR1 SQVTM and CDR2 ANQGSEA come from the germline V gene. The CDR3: CSVDVAGGYEQYF. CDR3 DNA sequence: TGCAGCGTCGACGTAGCAGGGGGCTACGAGCAGTACTTC.

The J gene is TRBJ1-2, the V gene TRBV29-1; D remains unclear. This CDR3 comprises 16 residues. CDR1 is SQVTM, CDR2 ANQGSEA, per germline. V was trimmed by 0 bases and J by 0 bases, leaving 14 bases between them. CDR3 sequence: CSVEDLSGRANYGYTF. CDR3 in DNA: TGCAGCGTTGAAGATCTCTCGGGGAGGGCTAACTATGGCTACACCTTC. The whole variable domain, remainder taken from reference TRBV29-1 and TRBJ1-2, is SAVISQKPSRDICQRGTSLTIQCQVDSQVTMMFWYRQQPGQSLTLIATANQGSEATYESGFVIDKFPISRPNLTFSTLTVSNMSPEDSSIYLCSVEDLSGRANYGYTFGSGTRLTVV.

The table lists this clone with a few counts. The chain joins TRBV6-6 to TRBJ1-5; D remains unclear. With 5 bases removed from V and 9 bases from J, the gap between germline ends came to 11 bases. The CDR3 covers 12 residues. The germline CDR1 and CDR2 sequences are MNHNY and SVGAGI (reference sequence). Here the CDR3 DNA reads TGTGCCAGCAGTAGACTATCCCTGCCCCAGCATTTT. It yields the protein CASSRLSLPQHF.